The 10 T cell receptor beta chains below were found in one sample sequenced in a study of cytomegalovirus exposure and HLA in healthy donors. The PCR contained 60 Vbeta and 13 Jbeta primers. Using immunoSEQ multiplex PCR, the repertoire was profiled, and TCRdb retains in-frame clones only, with some absent. The sample lists about 130,000 clones, 70% to 85% occurring once. Input material: PBMCs. These receptors were obtained from a man aged 35 to 55 in good health and CMV-seropositive.

The rearrangement links TRBV6-5 to TRBJ2-7; 7 nucleotides match TRBD1. Germline V CDR1 and CDR2: MNHEY, SVGAGI. The CDR3 has 16 residues. Losses at the gene ends were 0 bases for V and 3 bases for J; bases not matched to a gene: 8. CDR3 residues: CASSYSTTGQNYEQYF. CDR3 DNA: TGTGCCAGCAGTTACTCGACCACGGGACAGAACTACGAGCAGTACTTC.

The chain is built from TRBV6-1 and TRBJ2-7, with 7 bases aligning to TRBD2. CDR1 MNHNS and CDR2 SASEGT come from the germline V gene. This CDR3 comprises 15 residues. V lost 6 bases and J lost 7; bases outside the gene matches: 15. This CDR3 reads CASRALGEGHREQYF. DNA of the CDR3: TGTGCCAGCAGGGCTTTGGGGGAGGGGCATCGAGAGCAGTACTTC.

This sequence joins TRBV5-1 and TRBJ1-1; D gene unclear. The CDR3 has 14 amino acids. Germline assignment: CDR1 SGHRS and CDR2 YFSETQ. V dropped 1 base and J dropped 2 bases, with 9 bases sitting between them. In nucleotides, the CDR3 is TGCGCCAGCAGCTTGTTCCCCTCCAACACTGAAGCTTTCTTT. Translated, it gives CASSLFPSNTEAFF.

The chain couples TRBV7-3 to TRBJ1-3; TRBD1 is a possible D gene (6 bases). Per germline, CDR1 SGHTA and CDR2 FQGTGA. Between the trimmed V and J ends, which lost 5 bases and 4 bases, there was a span of 12 bases. The CDR3 length is 14 residues. The CDR3 region has the DNA TGTGCCAGCAGCCCAGGGGTTGCAGGAAACACCATATATTTT. Encoded protein: CASSPGVAGNTIYF. Looking up the rest from reference TRBV7-3 and TRBJ1-3 gives the full variable domain: GAGVSQTPSNKVTEKGKYVELRCDPISGHTALYWYRQSLGQGPEFLIYFQGTGAADDSGLPNDRFFAVRPEGSVSTLKIQRTERGDSAVYLCASSPGVAGNTIYFGEGSWLTVV.

This clone was counted only a few times. The rearrangement uses TRBV7-9 and TRBJ1-2; no clear D gene. Trimming took off 6 bases at V and 3 bases at J, with 5 bases between the two ends. Germline loops: CDR1 SEHNR, CDR2 FQNEAQ (reference sequence). This CDR3 region has 11 residues. CDR3 region: CASSRDYGYTF. The CDR3, as DNA: TGTGCCAGCAGTCGGGACTATGGCTACACCTTC.

This clone was detected only a few times. The chain is built from TRBV2 and TRBJ2-2; D uncertain. Trimming removed 7 bases from V and 0 bases from J, with 15 bases in between. Germline loops: CDR1 SNHLY, CDR2 FYNNEI. The CDR3 covers 16 residues. CDR3 coding DNA: TGTGCCAGCACCGAGACTGGCCTCGCGAACACCGGGGAGCTGTTTTTT. It specifies CASTETGLANTGELFF. The full variable domain, rest sourced from reference TRBV2 and TRBJ2-2, is EPEVTQTPSHQVTQMGQEVILRCVPISNHLYFYWYRQILGQKVEFLVSFYNNEISEKSEIFDDQFSVERPDGSNFTLKIRSTKLEDSAMYFCASTETGLANTGELFFGEGSRLTVL.

The chain is built from TRBV29-1 and TRBJ2-7, with D possibly TRBD1 on 5 matching bases. V lost 8 bases and J 5 bases, leaving 16 bases between the germline ends. This CDR3 is 12 amino acids long. The germline V gene encodes CDR1 SQVTM and CDR2 ANQGSEA. CDR3 DNA: TGCAGCACCTGGGCTCAGGGAAACGAGCAGTACTTC. Its protein is CSTWAQGNEQYF.

This clone has a single count. The V gene is TRBV7-6, the J gene TRBJ2-5; unclear D gene. The germline V gene encodes CDR1 SGHVS and CDR2 FNYEAQ. Trimming removed 5 bases from V and 4 bases from J, with 5 bases in between. The CDR3 consists of 11 residues. The CDR3, as DNA: TGTGCCAGCAGCCCAGGAGAGACCCAGTACTTC. It codes for CASSPGETQYF.

J is TRBJ2-5 and V is TRBV9; 13 bases map to TRBD2. The junction had 4 bases not matched to a gene; V was cut back by 0 bases and J by 5 bases. Germline V lookup: CDR1 SGDLS, CDR2 YYNGEE. The CDR3 has 16 amino acids. Here the CDR3 DNA reads TGTGCCAGCAGCGTAGGACTAGCGGGAGGAGTGGAGACCCAGTACTTC. Translating it yields CASSVGLAGGVETQYF.

The count of this clone is one. The rearrangement joins TRBV25-1 to TRBJ2-7, with 14 bases lining up with TRBD2. V trimming: 0 bases; J trimming: 4 bases; junction bases outside the gene matches: 5. CDR1 and CDR2 (germline): MGHDK, SYGVNS. The CDR3 loop spans 17 amino acids. The CDR3 region has the DNA TGTGCCAGCAGTGAATACGGACTAGCGGGAGGAAGGTACGAGCAGTACTTC. Residues: CASSEYGLAGGRYEQYF.